This T cell receptor beta chain comes out of a study of T-cell memory formation after mild COVID-19. Study conclusions and caveats: While clones contracting from day 15 to 85 were balanced between CD4 and CD8, later expanders leaned CD4+. Whether second-wave clones peaking at day 37 were SARS-CoV-2 specific went unconfirmed. The main location of contracting CD4+ clones was CM and EM, and that of contracting CD8+ clones was EMRA.

Using constant-segment primers, 5'RACE produced TCR alpha and TCR beta cDNA libraries carrying sample barcodes and UMIs. One entry per CDR3 protein results from TCRdb running MiXCR on the 5' RACE reads. Here the sample spans hundreds of thousands of distinct CDR3 sequences, roughly 17% being singletons. This clonotype was counted between two and nine times. The antigen is unknown. V dropped 3 bases and J dropped 8; count of bases not matched to a gene: 6. CDR1 and CDR2 (germline): SGHDN, FVKESK. The CDR3 extends over 14 amino acids. The chain couples TRBV14 to TRBJ1-2, with TRBD1 matching 10 bases. The source material was PBMCs or a T cell subset sorted from them (not recorded which). This receptor was identified in an adult woman who had mild COVID-19 (a few samples of this study predate the infection). Cell type and time point are not known. The CDR3 region has the DNA TGTGCCAGCAGCCACATGGACAGGGGGAAAGGCTACACCTTC. Protein sequence: CASSHMDRGKGYTF.